The rows below give T cell receptor beta chains drawn from one sample of a study of T cell responses to AZD1222 COVID-19 vaccine. The method was immunoSEQ multiplex PCR; TCRdb's version includes in-frame clones alone and lacks a portion of them. The sample holds around 110,000 clones, about 90% seen once. The specimen was peripheral blood, collected 28 days after the second AZD1222 dose. Receptor source: an adult who received the AZD1222 COVID-19 vaccine. CDR3s include the opening cysteine and the closing phenylalanine or tryptophan. Fields, in order: CDR3 protein, CDR3 DNA, V gene, J gene, clone size, D gene. D genes are given only for firm matches. For some rows the clone size is stated as once, few or many, or as a class when expanded; others skip it.

CASSDRVYGELFF	TGTGCCAGCAGTGACAGGGTGTACGGGGAGCTGTTTTTT	TRBV2	TRBJ2-2	.	.
CASRSLTPGELFF	TGTGCCAGCAGGTCCCTTACCCCCGGGGAGCTGTTTTTT	TRBV6-5	TRBJ2-2	.	.
CASSQGLHQYF	TGTGCCAGCAGCCAGGGACTACACCAGTATTTT	TRBV3-1/TRBV3-2	TRBJ2-3	.	TRBD2
CASSLDPLGLETQYF	TGCGCCAGCAGCTTGGATCCGTTAGGCCTAGAGACCCAGTACTTC	TRBV5-1	TRBJ2-5	.	.
CASSLWGDSPLHF	TGCGCCAGCAGCCTGTGGGGGGATTCACCCCTCCACTTT	TRBV5-1	TRBJ1-6	.	.
CASSVDRGDTEAFF	TGTGCCAGCAGCGTAGACAGGGGCGACACTGAAGCTTTCTTT	TRBV9	TRBJ1-1	.	TRBD1
CASSGRFGDYGYTF	TGTGCCAGCAGTGGCCGCTTCGGGGACTATGGCTACACCTTC	TRBV27	TRBJ1-2	.	.
CASRDREGEQFF	TGTGCCAGCCGAGACAGGGAGGGTGAGCAGTTCTTC	TRBV6-5	TRBJ2-1	.	.
CAILSRANEKLFF	TGTGCCATCCTCTCCCGGGCCAATGAAAAACTGTTTTTT	TRBV28	TRBJ1-4	.	.
CNTRVGAEAFF	TGCAATACAAGGGTTGGGGCTGAAGCTTTCTTT	TRBV20-1	TRBJ1-1	.	.
CSVEGRSSYNEQFF	TGCAGCGTTGAAGGACGGAGCTCCTACAATGAGCAGTTCTTC	TRBV29-1	TRBJ2-1	.	.
CASSFGAGGARIF	TGTGCCAGCAGTTTTGGAGCGGGAGGGGCGCGAATCTTC	TRBV6-2/TRBV6-3	TRBJ2-1	.	TRBD2
CASSQEGNKNYGYTF	TGTGCCAGCAGCCAAGAAGGCAATAAGAACTATGGCTACACCTTC	TRBV4-2	TRBJ1-2	.	.
CASSAGLAGAYEQYF	TGTGCCAGCAGCGCGGGACTAGCGGGGGCCTACGAGCAGTACTTC	TRBV2	TRBJ2-7	.	TRBD2
CASNTGSSPLHF	TGTGCCAGCAATACAGGTTCCTCACCCCTCCACTTT	TRBV6-1	TRBJ1-6	.	.
CASGGQYSNQPQHF	TGTGCCAGCGGGGGACAGTATAGCAATCAGCCCCAGCATTTT	TRBV2	TRBJ1-5	.	TRBD1
CAISSRDTDGYTF	TGTGCCATCAGCTCCCGGGACACCGATGGCTACACCTTC	TRBV10-3	TRBJ1-2	.	.
CASSTGQYSGANVLTF	TGTGCCAGCAGCACCGGACAGTACTCTGGGGCCAACGTCCTGACTTTC	TRBV9	TRBJ2-6	.	.
CASSLEGQGDTEAFF	TGTGCCAGCAGTTTAGAGGGACAGGGGGACACTGAAGCTTTCTTT	TRBV28	TRBJ1-1	.	TRBD1
CASRGSVGTEAFF	TGTGCCAGCAGAGGGTCAGTAGGCACTGAAGCTTTCTTT	TRBV6-6	TRBJ1-1	.	.
CASSSSHPDTQYF	TGTGCCAGCAGCTCATCCCACCCCGATACGCAGTATTTT	TRBV7-3	TRBJ2-3	.	.
CASSEWGRGQPQHF	TGTGCCAGCAGTGAATGGGGTCGGGGTCAGCCCCAGCATTTT	TRBV2	TRBJ1-5	.	.
CASSTGASRVDTQYF	TGTGCCAGCAGCACCGGGGCTAGCCGGGTGGATACGCAGTATTTT	TRBV2	TRBJ2-3	few	.
CASSPGLRSEQYF	TGTGCCAGCAGCCCGGGACTACGGAGTGAGCAGTACTTC	TRBV21-1	TRBJ2-7	.	.
CASSIVSAYEQYF	TGTGCCAGCAGTATTGTCAGCGCCTACGAGCAGTACTTC	TRBV28	TRBJ2-7	.	.
CASREGLAGGTGELFF	TGCGCCAGCAGAGAGGGACTAGCGGGAGGGACCGGGGAGCTGTTTTTT	TRBV10-1	TRBJ2-2	.	TRBD2
CASSSSVFLWSTDTQYF	TGTGCCAGCAGTTCCTCGGTTTTTCTGTGGAGCACAGATACGCAGTATTTT	TRBV6-9	TRBJ2-3	.	.
CASSATRERSEKLFF	TGTGCCAGTAGTGCCACGAGGGAAAGATCCGAAAAACTGTTTTTT	TRBV19	TRBJ1-4	.	.
CASSLVVATNEKLFF	TGTGCCAGCAGCTTAGTAGTAGCAACTAATGAAAAACTGTTTTTT	TRBV11-2	TRBJ1-4	.	.
CASSPYSGYEQYF	TGTGCCAGCTCACCCTATAGCGGCTACGAGCAGTACTTC	TRBV18	TRBJ2-7	.	.
CASSPGRGGVLAFF	TGTGCCAGCAGCCCTGGCCGTGGCGGGGTGTTAGCTTTCTTT	TRBV5-5	TRBJ1-1	.	.
CASSSLGTGNYGYTF	TGTGCCAGCAGTTCCCTTGGGACAGGGAACTATGGCTACACCTTC	TRBV6-5	TRBJ1-2	.	TRBD1
CASSLQAEGTQYF	TGCGCCAGCAGCTTACAGGCTGAGGGTACGCAGTATTTT	TRBV5-1	TRBJ2-3	.	.
CATRGNTEAFF	TGTGCCACCCGGGGGAACACTGAAGCTTTCTTT	TRBV6-5	TRBJ1-1	.	.
CASSHWEDLSQETQYF	TGTGCCAGCAGCCATTGGGAAGATTTATCCCAAGAGACCCAGTACTTC	TRBV3-1/TRBV3-2	TRBJ2-5	.	.
CASSEVAGNEKLFF	TGTGCCAGCAGTGAAGTTGCAGGGAACGAAAAACTGTTTTTT	TRBV2	TRBJ1-4	.	.
CASSRAVGTGSTDTQYF	TGTGCCAGCAGCCGGGCGGTGGGGACAGGGAGCACAGATACGCAGTATTTT	TRBV14	TRBJ2-3	.	TRBD1
CASSSPGQGGEAFF	TGTGCCAGCAGTTCACCGGGACAGGGGGGGGAAGCTTTCTTT	TRBV28	TRBJ1-1	.	TRBD1
CASSLSTSGKRETQYF	TGTGCCAGCAGCCTGAGCACTAGCGGGAAGCGGGAGACCCAGTACTTC	TRBV5-8	TRBJ2-5	.	TRBD2
CASSPRQEAQAFF	TGTGCCAGCAGTCCCCGGCAGGAGGCGCAAGCTTTCTTT	TRBV2	TRBJ1-1	.	.
CASSRQGVLYEQYF	TGTGCCAGCAGCCGACAGGGGGTCCTCTACGAGCAGTACTTC	TRBV2	TRBJ2-7	.	TRBD1